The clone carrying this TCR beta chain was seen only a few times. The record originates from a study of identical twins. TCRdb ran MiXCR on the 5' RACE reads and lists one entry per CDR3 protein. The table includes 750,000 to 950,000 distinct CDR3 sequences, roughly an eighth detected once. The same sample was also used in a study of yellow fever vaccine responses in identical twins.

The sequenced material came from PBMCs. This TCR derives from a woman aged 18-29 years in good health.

The DNA for the CDR3 is TGTGCCAGCAGTCAGCGACTAGCGGGGGAGGAGACCCAGTACTTC. This sequence encodes CASSQRLAGEETQYF. The chain uses TRBV12-3 or TRBV12-4 and TRBJ2-5, with TRBD2 matching 12 bases. There are 15 residues in the CDR3. The V segment lost 5 bases and the J segment 5 bases; nucleotides outside the gene matches: 6.